This T cell receptor (beta chain) was documented in a study of human T cells and chemical hapten exposure. Looking at the study overall: Chiefly women, the patients showed alopecia areata, totalis or universalis.

This CDR3 is 16 amino acids long. Germline loops: CDR1 SGHAT, CDR2 FQNNGV. V was shortened by 6 bases and J by 3 bases, with 20 bases between the two germline ends. Individual cDNA molecules in this library carried unique molecular identifiers. One entry per CDR3 protein results from TCRdb running MiXCR on the RACE reads. The table records roughly 69,000 distinct CDR3 sequences, 10% to 13% of them present only once. A remark on this clonotype: Its antigen is unidentified. A much larger clone differs from this one at a single base, so this may be a read error.

Described time point: patch test 2, 6 weeks after DPC sensitization. Treatment indicated: therapeutic diphenylcyclopropenone sensitization with weekly scalp DPC. Whole-study results and caveats: The number of TCRs above 1 in 1000 frequency did not change after DPC sensitization. Healthy people's immune response may differ from that of the donors, who had alopecia.

The rearrangement joins TRBV11-2 to TRBJ1-2, with D perhaps matching TRBD1 (5 bases). The sequence came from a woman aged 45 to 65 with alopecia areata. Some clones in this sample may be carry-over from other donors' samples. The starting material was whole blood, obtained in connection with sensitization to the hapten diphenylcyclopropenone (DPC). CDR3 nucleotides: TGTGCCAGCAGAACTTCAGGGACGAGCTCTGACTATGGCTACACCTTC. Its protein product is CASRTSGTSSDYGYTF.